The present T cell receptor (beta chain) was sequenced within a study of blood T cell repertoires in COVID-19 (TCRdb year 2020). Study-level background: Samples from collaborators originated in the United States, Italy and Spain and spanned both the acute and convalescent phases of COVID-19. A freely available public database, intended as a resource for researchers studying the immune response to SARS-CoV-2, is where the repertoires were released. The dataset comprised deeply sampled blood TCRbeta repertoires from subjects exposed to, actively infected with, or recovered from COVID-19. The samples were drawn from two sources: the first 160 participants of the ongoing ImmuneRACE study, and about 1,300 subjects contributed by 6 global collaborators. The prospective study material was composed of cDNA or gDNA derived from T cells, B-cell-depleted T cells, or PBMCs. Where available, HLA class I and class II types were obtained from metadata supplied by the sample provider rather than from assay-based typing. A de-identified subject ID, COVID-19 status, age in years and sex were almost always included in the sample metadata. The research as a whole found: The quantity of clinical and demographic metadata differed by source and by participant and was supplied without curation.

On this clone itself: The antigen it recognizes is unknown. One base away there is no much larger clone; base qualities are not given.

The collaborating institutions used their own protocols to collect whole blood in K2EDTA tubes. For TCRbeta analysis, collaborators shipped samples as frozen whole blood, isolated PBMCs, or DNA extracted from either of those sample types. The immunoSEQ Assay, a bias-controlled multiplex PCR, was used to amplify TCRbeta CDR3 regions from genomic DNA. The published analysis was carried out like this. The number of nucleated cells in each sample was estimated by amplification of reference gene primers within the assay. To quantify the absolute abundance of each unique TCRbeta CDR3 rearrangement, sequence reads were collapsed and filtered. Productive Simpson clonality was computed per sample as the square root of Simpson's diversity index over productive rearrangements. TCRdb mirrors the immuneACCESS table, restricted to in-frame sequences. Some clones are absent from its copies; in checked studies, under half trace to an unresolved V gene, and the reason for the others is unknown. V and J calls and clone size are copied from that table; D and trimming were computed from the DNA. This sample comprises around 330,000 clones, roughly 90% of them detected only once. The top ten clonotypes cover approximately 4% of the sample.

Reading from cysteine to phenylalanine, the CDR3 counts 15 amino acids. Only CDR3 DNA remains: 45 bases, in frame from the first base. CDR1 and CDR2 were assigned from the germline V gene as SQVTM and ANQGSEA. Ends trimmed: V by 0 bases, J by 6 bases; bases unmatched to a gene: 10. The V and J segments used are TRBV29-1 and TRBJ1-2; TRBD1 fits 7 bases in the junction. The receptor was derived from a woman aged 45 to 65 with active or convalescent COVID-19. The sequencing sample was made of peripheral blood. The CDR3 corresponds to CSVEDRNRGLDGYTF. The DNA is TGCAGCGTTGAAGATCGTAACAGGGGACTGGATGGCTACACCTTC.